Listed below are T cell receptor beta chains from one sample, sequenced in a study of cytomegalovirus exposure and HLA in healthy donors. The table came from immunoSEQ multiplex PCR; TCRdb's copy has only in-frame clones and leaves some out. Found here are some 250,000 clones, almost 90% of them singletons; the top ten hold about 0.36%. The sequenced sample consisted of PBMCs. All receptors derive from a woman between 18 and 29 years old in good health and CMV-seronegative. Both conserved end residues are part of each CDR3. A D gene is named only where the DNA matches it firmly. The listing skips clone size in some rows; elsewhere it reads once, few, many or a size class.

d_call	v_call	clone_size	j_call	cdr3_aa	cdr3_nt
.	TRBV11-2	.	TRBJ2-3	CASSSTVKLRTDTQYF	TGTGCCAGCAGCTCAACAGTGAAGCTACGCACAGATACGCAGTATTTT
TRBD1	TRBV29-1	.	TRBJ1-1	CSVQPTNRGWNTEAFF	TGCAGCGTTCAACCTACTAACAGGGGTTGGAACACTGAAGCTTTCTTT
TRBD2	TRBV7-8	.	TRBJ2-4	CASSFISGGGLNIQYF	TGTGCCAGCAGCTTCATTAGCGGGGGGGGCCTAAACATTCAGTACTTC
.	TRBV25-1	.	TRBJ2-1	CASSDRGVNNEQFF	TGTGCCAGCAGTGACAGGGGGGTAAACAATGAGCAGTTCTTC
TRBD2	TRBV30	.	TRBJ2-7	CAWSVHSDTSGGLSEQYF	TGTGCCTGGAGTGTACACTCAGACACGAGCGGGGGCTTGAGCGAGCAGTACTTC
TRBD2	TRBV6-4	many	TRBJ2-3	CASSDSTSGGATQYF	TGTGCCAGCAGTGACTCGACTAGCGGGGGGGCTACGCAGTATTTT
TRBD1	TRBV28	few	TRBJ1-4	CASSFPDRGDEKLFF	TGTGCCAGCAGTTTTCCGGACAGGGGGGATGAAAAACTGTTTTTT
.	TRBV2	.	TRBJ1-4	CASSNGNPNEKLFF	TGTGCCAGCAGCAACGGGAACCCGAATGAAAAACTGTTTTTT
TRBD2	TRBV5-1	.	TRBJ2-3	CASSPGLAGGRTDTQYF	TGCGCCAGCAGCCCAGGACTAGCGGGGGGTCGCACAGATACGCAGTATTTT
.	TRBV6-5	.	TRBJ1-1	CASRGESGEDTEAFF	TGTGCCAGCAGGGGTGAGTCAGGGGAAGACACTGAAGCTTTCTTT
TRBD2	TRBV7-2	.	TRBJ2-1	CASSRGTSAVYNEQFF	TGTGCCAGCAGCCGCGGGACTAGCGCTGTCTACAATGAGCAGTTCTTC
.	TRBV2	.	TRBJ1-3	CASSETDSLSGNTIYF	TGTGCCAGCAGTGAGACGGACAGCTTGTCTGGAAACACCATATATTTT
TRBD1	TRBV7-6	.	TRBJ1-2	CASTKGVGTGVSEDGYTF	TGTGCCAGCACCAAAGGGGTGGGTACAGGGGTTAGCGAGGATGGCTACACCTTC
TRBD1	TRBV27	.	TRBJ1-2	CASSPSHLRGLSYGYTF	TGTGCCAGCAGCCCTTCCCACCTAAGGGGGCTTAGCTATGGCTACACCTTC